Listed below are T cell receptor beta chains from one sample, sequenced in a study of T cells after yellow fever vaccination. TCRdb redid the calling of the 5' RACE reads with MiXCR, one entry per CDR3 protein. Here the sample spans 300,000 to 450,000 distinct CDR3 sequences, roughly 6.1% being singletons. This material consisted of PBMCs, taken 5 days after the yellow fever booster vaccination. The receptors originated from a young man who received the YFV17D yellow fever vaccine. CDR3s include the opening cysteine and the closing phenylalanine or tryptophan. The order of the fields is D gene, V gene, J gene, clone size, CDR3 length, CDR3 protein, CDR3 DNA. The D gene is left open where the match is weak. Where a row states a size, it is once, few, many or the class of an expanded clone; other rows omit it.

TRBD2	TRBV7-6	TRBJ2-1	.	18	CASSLGGTSGGGWNEQFF	TGTGCCAGCAGCTTAGGGGGAACTAGCGGAGGGGGTTGGAATGAGCAGTTCTTC
TRBD2	TRBV4-2	TRBJ2-7	.	18	CASGLGLAGGPGGYEQYF	TGTGCCAGCGGCTTGGGTCTAGCGGGAGGGCCCGGCGGCTACGAGCAGTACTTC
TRBD1	TRBV20-1	TRBJ1-6	many	14	CSASRGTGDSPLHF	TGCAGTGCTAGTAGGGGGACAGGGGATTCACCCCTCCACTTT
TRBD2	TRBV18	TRBJ2-7	few	17	CASSPPGLAGGPLEQYF	TGTGCCAGCTCACCACCGGGACTAGCGGGAGGGCCCCTCGAGCAGTACTTC
TRBD1	TRBV19	TRBJ1-5	many	13	CASSDRVRQPQHF	TGTGCCAGTTCGGACAGGGTTCGTCAGCCCCAGCATTTT
.	TRBV7-3	TRBJ1-1	many	13	CASSPTGMGKAFF	TGTGCCAGCAGCCCCACAGGGATGGGGAAAGCTTTCTTT
.	TRBV7-2	TRBJ2-7	.	15	CASSSPTRAAYEQYF	TGTGCCAGCAGCTCCCCCACACGGGCGGCCTACGAGCAGTACTTC
.	TRBV7-3	TRBJ2-5	few	13	CASSISGRETQYF	TGTGCCAGCAGTATCTCGGGGAGGGAGACCCAGTACTTC
.	TRBV7-9	TRBJ2-3	few	16	CASRAGTHYSTDTQYF	TGTGCCAGCAGGGCCGGGACTCACTATAGCACAGATACGCAGTATTTT
.	TRBV27	TRBJ2-7	few	15	CASSTGPSPQYEQYF	TGTGCCAGCAGTACCGGGCCATCCCCCCAGTACGAGCAGTACTTC
.	TRBV29-1	TRBJ1-1	few	14	CSVVSDAMNTEAFF	TGCAGCGTTGTCTCAGACGCCATGAACACTGAAGCTTTCTTT
.	TRBV5-5	TRBJ2-7	.	14	CASSSSGTKAEQYF	TGTGCCAGCAGCTCCTCCGGGACCAAGGCCGAGCAGTACTTC
TRBD1	TRBV7-9	TRBJ2-3	.	14	CASSPPAEDRGQYF	TGTGCCAGCAGCCCCCCCGCGGAGGACAGGGGACAGTATTTT
TRBD2	TRBV25-1	TRBJ2-1	few	16	CASSDNSGSPYNEQFF	TGTGCCAGCAGTGACAATAGCGGGAGTCCCTACAATGAGCAGTTCTTC
TRBD2	TRBV4-3	TRBJ2-7	few	18	CASSQETWAGLAGYEQYF	TGCGCCAGCAGCCAAGAAACGTGGGCGGGTCTAGCGGGTTACGAGCAGTACTTC
TRBD1	TRBV20-1	TRBJ2-7	many	14	CSARDLGTVYEQYF	TGCAGTGCTAGAGATTTAGGGACAGTCTACGAGCAGTACTTC
.	TRBV7-9	TRBJ2-3	many	13	CASKIQGTDTQYF	TGTGCCAGCAAGATTCAGGGAACAGATACGCAGTATTTT
.	TRBV28	TRBJ2-7	many	13	CAGSKGFGYEQYF	TGTGCCGGCTCGAAGGGGTTTGGGTACGAGCAGTACTTC
.	TRBV4-3	TRBJ2-5	many	14	CASSQDSFQETQYF	TGCGCCAGCAGCCAAGATAGTTTCCAAGAGACCCAGTACTTC
.	TRBV5-1	TRBJ2-2	few	16	CASSLAKGLVTGELFF	TGCGCCAGCAGCTTGGCCAAGGGGTTGGTCACCGGGGAGCTGTTTTTT
.	TRBV10-3	TRBJ2-3	.	16	CAISAPGTILTDTQYF	TGTGCCATCAGTGCACCCGGGACCATCTTAACAGATACGCAGTATTTT
.	TRBV29-1	TRBJ1-1	many	13	CSSRLRWDTEAFF	TGCAGCTCGCGGCTTAGATGGGACACTGAAGCTTTCTTT
.	TRBV7-8	TRBJ1-1	.	13	CASLLWLNTEAFF	TGTGCCAGCCTCCTTTGGTTGAACACTGAAGCTTTCTTT
TRBD2	TRBV7-9	TRBJ2-1	many	15	CASSVRLAGYNEQFF	TGTGCCAGCAGCGTCAGACTAGCGGGATACAATGAGCAGTTCTTC
.	TRBV6-2/TRBV6-3	TRBJ2-2	few	13	CASRGATWGELFF	TGTGCCAGCAGAGGGGCGACTTGGGGGGAGCTGTTTTTT
.	TRBV28	TRBJ1-1	many	12	CASSGVNTEAFF	TGTGCCAGCAGCGGGGTGAACACTGAAGCTTTCTTT
TRBD2	TRBV27	TRBJ2-7	few	15	CASSRLAGGIYEQYF	TGTGCCAGCAGTCGACTAGCGGGAGGGATCTACGAGCAGTACTTC
.	TRBV30	TRBJ2-1	few	11	CAWRWRGEQFF	TGTGCCTGGAGGTGGAGGGGTGAGCAGTTCTTC
.	TRBV20-1	TRBJ1-1	.	13	CSASSTANTEAFF	TGCAGTGCTAGTAGTACAGCGAACACTGAAGCTTTCTTT
.	TRBV4-3	TRBJ2-3	many	16	CASSPRRTSNTDTQYF	TGCGCCAGCAGCCCCAGGAGGACTTCTAACACAGATACGCAGTATTTT
.	TRBV7-9	TRBJ2-5	many	15	CASSLKGGPLETQYF	TGTGCCAGCAGCTTAAAGGGTGGCCCACTGGAGACCCAGTACTTC
.	TRBV10-3	TRBJ2-1	few	12	CAIRAGNMEQFF	TGTGCCATCAGGGCGGGAAATATGGAGCAGTTCTTC
TRBD2	TRBV10-3	TRBJ2-1	many	15	CAISESGGAYAEQFF	TGTGCCATCAGTGAATCGGGGGGGGCGTACGCTGAGCAGTTCTTC
.	TRBV7-2	TRBJ2-7	.	15	CASSLGHVTPHEQYF	TGTGCCAGCAGCCTGGGACACGTCACCCCCCATGAGCAGTACTTC
.	TRBV20-1	TRBJ1-2	.	14	CSATLAPETYGYTF	TGCAGTGCTACTCTCGCCCCCGAAACCTATGGCTACACCTTC
.	TRBV20-1	TRBJ2-2	.	17	CSAPHIRRASNTGELFF	TGCAGTGCTCCCCATATTCGGAGGGCCTCGAACACCGGGGAGCTGTTTTTT
TRBD1	TRBV20-1	TRBJ2-3	few	14	CSASQTGNTDTQYF	TGCAGTGCTAGCCAGACAGGGAACACAGATACGCAGTATTTT
TRBD1	TRBV20-1	TRBJ2-5	many	12	CSAKDRVETQYF	TGCAGTGCTAAAGACAGGGTAGAGACCCAGTACTTC
.	TRBV9	TRBJ2-5	few	13	CASSVGSPETQYF	TGTGCCAGCAGCGTGGGGAGCCCTGAGACCCAGTACTTC
TRBD1	TRBV28	TRBJ2-6	.	16	CASTWTGTPGANVLTF	TGTGCCAGCACGTGGACAGGGACGCCTGGGGCCAACGTCCTGACTTTC
.	TRBV28	TRBJ2-7	.	11	CASSFFGGRYF	TGTGCCAGCAGTTTCTTTGGCGGCAGGTACTTC
TRBD1	TRBV27	TRBJ2-7	many	12	CASRGQLGEQYF	TGTGCCAGCAGGGGACAGTTGGGCGAGCAGTACTTC